A single sample is the source of the 3 T cell receptor beta chains below, sequenced in a study of T cell repertoires in cytomegalovirus infection. TCRdb re-analysed the reads in MiXCR, keeping a single row per CDR3 protein. Of 750,000 to 900,000 distinct CDR3 sequences in the sample, about 27% were seen once. No cognate antigen is known for these TCRs. Sequenced material: cultured CD8+ T cells from PBMCs, taken from culture after CMV antigen stimulation. The receptors stem from a human donor in good health (CMV status not recorded). Some clones in this sample may be carry-over from other donors' samples.

The V gene is TRBV19, the J gene TRBJ1-1; D call uncertain. CDR1 LNHDA and CDR2 SQIVND come from the germline V gene (reference sequence). V gave up 4 bases and J gave up 7 bases, with 10 bases separating them. The CDR3 consists of 12 residues. The CDR3 coding sequence is TGTGCCAGTAGTAGTTCCGGAAATGAAGCTTTCTTT. Protein product: CASSSSGNEAFF.

The chain couples TRBV9 to TRBJ2-6, with TRBD1 identical over 8 bases. Germline CDR1 reads SGDLS; CDR2 reads YYNGEE. With V trimmed by 2 bases and J by 2 bases, 6 bases remained unmatched. The CDR3 spans 17 residues. CDR3 loop: CASSVSWTGTGANVLTF. CDR3 DNA: TGTGCCAGCAGCGTTAGTTGGACAGGGACTGGGGCCAACGTCCTGACTTTC.

The chain is built from TRBV6-5 and TRBJ2-3; D is unclear. Germline V gene lookup returns CDR1 MNHEY and CDR2 SVGAGI. The germline V and J ends were trimmed by 10 bases and 0 bases, with 5 bases remaining between them. The CDR3 runs to 11 residues. The CDR3 loop is CATASTDTQYF. The CDR3 nucleotides read TGTGCCACCGCAAGCACAGATACGCAGTATTTT.